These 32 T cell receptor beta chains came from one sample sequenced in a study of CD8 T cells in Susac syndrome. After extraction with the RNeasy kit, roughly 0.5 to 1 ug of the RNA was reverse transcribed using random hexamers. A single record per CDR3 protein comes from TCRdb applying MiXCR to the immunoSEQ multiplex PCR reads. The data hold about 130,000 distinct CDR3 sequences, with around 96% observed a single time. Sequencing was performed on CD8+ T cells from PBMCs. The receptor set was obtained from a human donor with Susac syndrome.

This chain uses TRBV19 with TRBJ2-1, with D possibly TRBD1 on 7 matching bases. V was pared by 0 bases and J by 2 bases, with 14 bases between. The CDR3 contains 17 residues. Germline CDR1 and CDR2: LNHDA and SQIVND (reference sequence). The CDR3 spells CASSIDSGGIPYNEQFF. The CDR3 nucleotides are TGTGCCAGTAGTATAGATTCAGGGGGGATACCCTACAATGAGCAGTTCTTC.

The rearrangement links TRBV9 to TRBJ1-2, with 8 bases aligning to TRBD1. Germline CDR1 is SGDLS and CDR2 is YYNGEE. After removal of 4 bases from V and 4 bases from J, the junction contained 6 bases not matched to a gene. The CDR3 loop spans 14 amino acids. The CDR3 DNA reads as TGTGCCAGCAGCCCCGCCGGGACAGGCTATGGCTACACCTTC. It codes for CASSPAGTGYGYTF.

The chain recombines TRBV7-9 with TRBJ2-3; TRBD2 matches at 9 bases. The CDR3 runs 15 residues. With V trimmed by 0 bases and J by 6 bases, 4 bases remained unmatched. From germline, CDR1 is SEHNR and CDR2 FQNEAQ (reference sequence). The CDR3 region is CASSLALAGSDTQYF. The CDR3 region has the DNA TGTGCCAGCAGCTTAGCGCTAGCGGGGTCTGATACGCAGTATTTT. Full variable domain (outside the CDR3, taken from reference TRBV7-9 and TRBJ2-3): DTGVSQNPRHKITKRGQNVTFRCDPISEHNRLYWYRQTLGQGPEFLTYFQNEAQLEKSRLLSDRFSAERPKGSFSTLEIQRTEQGDSAMYLCASSLALAGSDTQYFGPGTRLTVL.

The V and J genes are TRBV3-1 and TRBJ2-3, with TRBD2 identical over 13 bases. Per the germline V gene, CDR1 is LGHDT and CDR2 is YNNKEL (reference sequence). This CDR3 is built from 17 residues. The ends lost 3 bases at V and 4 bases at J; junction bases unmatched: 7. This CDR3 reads CASSQDGTSGVADTQYF. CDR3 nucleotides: TGTGCCAGCAGCCAGGACGGGACTAGCGGGGTGGCAGATACGCAGTATTTT.

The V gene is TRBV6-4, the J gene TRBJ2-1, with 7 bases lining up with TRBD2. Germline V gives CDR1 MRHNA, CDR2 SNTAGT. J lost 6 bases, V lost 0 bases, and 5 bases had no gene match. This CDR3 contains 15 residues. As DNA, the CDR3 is TGTGCCAGCAGTGACTCGAGCGGGGAGGGCAATGAGCAGTTCTTC. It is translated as CASSDSSGEGNEQFF.

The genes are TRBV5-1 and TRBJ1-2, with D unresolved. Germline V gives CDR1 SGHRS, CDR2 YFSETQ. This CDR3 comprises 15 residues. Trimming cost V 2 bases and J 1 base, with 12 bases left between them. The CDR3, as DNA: TGCGCCAGCAGCTTAAGGATCAAGGGTAACTATGGCTACACCTTC. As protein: CASSLRIKGNYGYTF.

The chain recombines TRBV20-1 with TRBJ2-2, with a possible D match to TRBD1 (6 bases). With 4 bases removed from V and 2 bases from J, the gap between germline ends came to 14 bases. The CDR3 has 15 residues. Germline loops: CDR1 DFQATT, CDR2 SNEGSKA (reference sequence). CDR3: CSAIDGQFNTGELFF. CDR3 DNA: TGCAGTGCTATCGACGGACAGTTCAACACCGGGGAGCTGTTTTTT.

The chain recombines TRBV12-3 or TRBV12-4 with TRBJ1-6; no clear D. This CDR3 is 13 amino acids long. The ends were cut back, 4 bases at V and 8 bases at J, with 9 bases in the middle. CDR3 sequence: CASSYSLYSPLHF. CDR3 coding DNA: TGTGCCAGCAGTTACAGCCTTTATTCACCCCTCCACTTT.

CDR3 loop: CASSVFLGDGYTF. The CDR3 DNA reads as TGTGCCAGCAGCGTATTTTTGGGGGATGGCTACACCTTC. This sequence joins TRBV9 and TRBJ1-2, with D possibly matching TRBD1 (5 bases). Trimming cost V 1 base and J 6 bases, with 10 bases left between them. The CDR3 runs 13 residues. Germline CDR1 and CDR2: SGDLS and YYNGEE.

The CDR3 DNA reads TGTGCCAGCAGTTTATCTAGCGGGGTCGGCTACGAGCAGTACTTC. Protein sequence: CASSLSSGVGYEQYF. The chain is built from TRBV12-3 or TRBV12-4 and TRBJ2-7; the match to TRBD2 covers 9 bases. This CDR3 has 15 residues. The junction had 5 bases not matched to a gene; V was cut back by 2 bases and J by 3 bases.

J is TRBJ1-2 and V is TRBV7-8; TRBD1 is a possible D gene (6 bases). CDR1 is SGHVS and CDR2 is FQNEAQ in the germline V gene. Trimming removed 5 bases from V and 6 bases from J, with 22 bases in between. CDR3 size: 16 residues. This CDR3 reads CASSPRGGPESDGYTF. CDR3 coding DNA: TGTGCCAGCAGCCCGCGGGGGGGGCCGGAGAGCGATGGCTACACCTTC.

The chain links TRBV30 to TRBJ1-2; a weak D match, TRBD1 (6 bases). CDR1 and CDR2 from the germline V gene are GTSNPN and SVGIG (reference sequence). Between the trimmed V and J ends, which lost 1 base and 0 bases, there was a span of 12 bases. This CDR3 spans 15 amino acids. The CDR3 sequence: CAWSGTVKANYGYTF. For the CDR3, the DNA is TGTGCCTGGAGTGGGACAGTTAAAGCTAACTATGGCTACACCTTC.

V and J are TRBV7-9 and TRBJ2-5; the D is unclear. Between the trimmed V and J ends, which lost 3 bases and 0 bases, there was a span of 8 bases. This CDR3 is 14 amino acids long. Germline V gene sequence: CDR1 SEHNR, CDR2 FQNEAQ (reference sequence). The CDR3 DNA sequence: TGTGCCAGCAGCTTGCGGCAGAACCAAGAGACCCAGTACTTC. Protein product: CASSLRQNQETQYF.

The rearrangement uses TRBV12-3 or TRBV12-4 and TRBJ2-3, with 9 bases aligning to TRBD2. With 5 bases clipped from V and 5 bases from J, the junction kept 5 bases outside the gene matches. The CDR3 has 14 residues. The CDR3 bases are TGTGCCAGCAGTCGTAGCGGGAGCGGAGATACGCAGTATTTT. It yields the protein CASSRSGSGDTQYF.

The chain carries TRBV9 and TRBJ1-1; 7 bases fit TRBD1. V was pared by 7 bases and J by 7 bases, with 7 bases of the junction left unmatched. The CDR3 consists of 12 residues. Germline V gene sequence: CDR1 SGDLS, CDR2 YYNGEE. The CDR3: CASSEQGHEAFF. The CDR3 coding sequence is TGTGCCAGCTCCGAACAGGGGCATGAAGCTTTCTTT.

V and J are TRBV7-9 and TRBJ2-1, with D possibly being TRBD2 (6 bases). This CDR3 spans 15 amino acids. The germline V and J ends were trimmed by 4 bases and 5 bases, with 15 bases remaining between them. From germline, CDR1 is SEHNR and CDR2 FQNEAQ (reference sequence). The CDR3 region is CASSWASEINNEQFF. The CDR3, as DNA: TGTGCCAGCAGCTGGGCTAGCGAAATAAACAATGAGCAGTTCTTC. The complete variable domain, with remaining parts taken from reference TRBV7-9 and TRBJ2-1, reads DTGVSQNPRHKITKRGQNVTFRCDPISEHNRLYWYRQTLGQGPEFLTYFQNEAQLEKSRLLSDRFSAERPKGSFSTLEIQRTEQGDSAMYLCASSWASEINNEQFFGPGTRLTVL.

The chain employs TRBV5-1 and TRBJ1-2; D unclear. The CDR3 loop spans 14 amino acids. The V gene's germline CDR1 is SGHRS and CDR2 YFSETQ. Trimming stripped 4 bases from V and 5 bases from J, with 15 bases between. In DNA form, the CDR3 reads TGCGCCAGCAGCCCCCCCTCGGACGGATATGGCTACACCTTC. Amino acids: CASSPPSDGYGYTF.

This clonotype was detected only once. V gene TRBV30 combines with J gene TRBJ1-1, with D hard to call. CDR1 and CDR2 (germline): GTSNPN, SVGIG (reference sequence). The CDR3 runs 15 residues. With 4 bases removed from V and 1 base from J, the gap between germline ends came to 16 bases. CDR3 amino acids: CAWTSQQEKNTEAFF. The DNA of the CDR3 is TGTGCCTGGACGTCGCAGCAGGAAAAGAACACTGAAGCTTTCTTT. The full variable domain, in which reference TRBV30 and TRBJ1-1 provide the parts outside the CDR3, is SQTIHQWPATLVQPVGSPLSLECTVEGTSNPNLYWYRQAAGRGLQLLFYSVGIGQISSEVPQNLSASRPQDRQFILSSKKLLLSDSGFYLCAWTSQQEKNTEAFFGQGTRLTVV.

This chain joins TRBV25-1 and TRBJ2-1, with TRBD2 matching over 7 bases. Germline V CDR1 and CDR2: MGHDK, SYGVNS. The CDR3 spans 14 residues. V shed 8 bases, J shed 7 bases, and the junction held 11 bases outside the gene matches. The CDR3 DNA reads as TGTGCCAGCCTTGGACTAGAAAAGGGTAATGAGCAGTTCTTC. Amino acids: CASLGLEKGNEQFF.

DNA for the CDR3: TGTGCCAGCAGTTACTCTAGCGGGGGGGTTCCCACAGATACGCAGTATTTT. It is translated as CASSYSSGGVPTDTQYF. The chain joins TRBV6-5 to TRBJ2-3; TRBD2 agrees at 11 bases. V lost 0 bases, J lost 2 bases, and 4 bases stayed unmatched. The V gene's germline CDR1 is MNHEY and CDR2 SVGAGI. There are 17 residues in the CDR3.

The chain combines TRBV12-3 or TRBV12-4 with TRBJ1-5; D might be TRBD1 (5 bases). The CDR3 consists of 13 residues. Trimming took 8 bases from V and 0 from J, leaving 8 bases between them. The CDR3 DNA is TGTGCCAGCCAGGGATATAGCAATCAGCCCCAGCATTTT. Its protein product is CASQGYSNQPQHF.

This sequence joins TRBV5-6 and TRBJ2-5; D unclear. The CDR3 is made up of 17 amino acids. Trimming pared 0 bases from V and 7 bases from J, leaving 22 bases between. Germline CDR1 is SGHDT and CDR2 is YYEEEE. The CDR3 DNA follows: TGTGCCAGCAGCTTGGCCCCTTACGATACAGTGTGGGGGACCCAGTACTTC. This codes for CASSLAPYDTVWGTQYF.

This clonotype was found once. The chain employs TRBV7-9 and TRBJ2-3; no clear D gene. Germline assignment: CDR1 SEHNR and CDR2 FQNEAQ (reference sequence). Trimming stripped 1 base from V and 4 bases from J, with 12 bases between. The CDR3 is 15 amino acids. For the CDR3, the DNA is TGTGCCAGCAGCTTAGTTTCTAGACGCGCAGATACGCAGTATTTT. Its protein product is CASSLVSRRADTQYF.

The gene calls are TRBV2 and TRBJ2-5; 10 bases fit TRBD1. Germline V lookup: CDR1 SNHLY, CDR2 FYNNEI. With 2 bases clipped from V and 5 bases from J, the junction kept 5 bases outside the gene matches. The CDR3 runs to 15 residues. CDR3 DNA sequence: TGTGCCAGCAGTGAAACGACAGGGGGCGCGGAGACCCAGTACTTC. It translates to CASSETTGGAETQYF.

CDR3 region: CSAASENQETQYF. The CDR3 DNA follows: TGCAGTGCCGCCAGCGAAAACCAAGAGACCCAGTACTTC. The genes are TRBV20-1 and TRBJ2-5; D is unclear. Trimming cost V 6 bases and J 0 bases, with 11 bases left between them. This CDR3 has 13 residues. The germline gives CDR1 DFQATT, CDR2 SNEGSKA (reference sequence).

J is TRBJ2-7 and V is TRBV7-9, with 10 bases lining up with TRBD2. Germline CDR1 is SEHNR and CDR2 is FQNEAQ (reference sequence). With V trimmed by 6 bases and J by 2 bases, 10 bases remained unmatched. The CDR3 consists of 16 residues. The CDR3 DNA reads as TGTGCCAGCAGTCCTCCTAGCGGGAGTCGGGCCTACGAGCAGTACTTC. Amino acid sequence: CASSPPSGSRAYEQYF.

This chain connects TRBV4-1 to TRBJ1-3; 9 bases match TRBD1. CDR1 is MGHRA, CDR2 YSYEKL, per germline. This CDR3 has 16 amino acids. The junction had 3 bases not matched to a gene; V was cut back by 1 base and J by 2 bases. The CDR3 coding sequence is TGCGCCAGCAGCCAAGCGGGACAGGGTCCTGGAAACACCATATATTTT. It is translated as CASSQAGQGPGNTIYF.

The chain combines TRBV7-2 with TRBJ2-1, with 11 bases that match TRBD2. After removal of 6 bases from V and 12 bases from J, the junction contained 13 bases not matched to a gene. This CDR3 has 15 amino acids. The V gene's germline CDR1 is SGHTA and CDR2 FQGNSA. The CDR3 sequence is CASSSGTSGRSGQFF. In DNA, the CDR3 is TGTGCCAGCAGTTCCGGGACTAGCGGCCGTTCGGGGCAGTTCTTC.

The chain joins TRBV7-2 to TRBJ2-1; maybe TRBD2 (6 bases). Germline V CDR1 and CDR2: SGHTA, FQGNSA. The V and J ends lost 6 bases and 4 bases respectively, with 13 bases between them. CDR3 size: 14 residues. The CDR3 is CASSSGAPYNEQFF. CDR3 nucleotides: TGTGCCAGCAGTAGCGGAGCGCCGTACAATGAGCAGTTCTTC.

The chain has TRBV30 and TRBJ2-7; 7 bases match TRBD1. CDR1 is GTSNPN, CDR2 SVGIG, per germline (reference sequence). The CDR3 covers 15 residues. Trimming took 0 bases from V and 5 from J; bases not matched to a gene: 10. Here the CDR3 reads CAWSVPRQGFDEQYF. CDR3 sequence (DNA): TGTGCCTGGAGTGTACCCAGACAGGGTTTCGACGAGCAGTACTTC.

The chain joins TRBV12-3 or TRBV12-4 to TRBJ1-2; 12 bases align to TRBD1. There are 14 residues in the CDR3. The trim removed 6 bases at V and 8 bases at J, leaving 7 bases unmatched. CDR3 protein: CASSPTGTGGGYTF. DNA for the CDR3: TGTGCCAGCAGCCCCACCGGGACAGGGGGCGGCTACACCTTC.

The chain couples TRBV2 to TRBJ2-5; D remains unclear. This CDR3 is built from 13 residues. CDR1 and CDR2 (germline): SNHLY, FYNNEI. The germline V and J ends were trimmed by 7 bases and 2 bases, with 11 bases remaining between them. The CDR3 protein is CASMPSVQETQYF. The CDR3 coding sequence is TGTGCCAGCATGCCTAGTGTACAAGAGACCCAGTACTTC.